This T cell receptor beta chain comes out of a study of response to subunit inactivated influenza vaccine. As for this clonotype: Its specificity is unknown.

In TCRdb, the RT-PCR reads were re-called with MiXCR into one record per CDR3 protein. The table includes 630,000 or so distinct CDR3 sequences, roughly 14% detected once. Overall study findings and caveats: Authors proposed each seasonal influenza vaccination draws in few new T cells.

Specimen: PBMCs from blood, collected 12 days after vaccination. The origin of this receptor is a middle-aged man who received an inactivated influenza vaccine.

This CDR3 reads CASSLAGLSAETQYF. The CDR3 DNA follows: TGTGCCAGCAGCTTGGCCGGGTTGTCGGCAGAGACCCAGTACTTC. The chain couples TRBV7-2 to TRBJ2-5; no reliable D call. In germline, CDR1 is SGHTA, CDR2 FQGNSA. V shed 3 bases and J shed 4 bases, with 15 bases lying between them. The CDR3 consists of 15 residues. The whole variable domain, remainder taken from reference TRBV7-2 and TRBJ2-5, is GAGVSQSPSNKVTEKGKDVELRCDPISGHTALYWYRQSLGQGLEFLIYFQGNSAPDKSGLPSDRFSAERTGGSVSTLTIQRTQQEDSAVYLCASSLAGLSAETQYFGPGTRLLVL.